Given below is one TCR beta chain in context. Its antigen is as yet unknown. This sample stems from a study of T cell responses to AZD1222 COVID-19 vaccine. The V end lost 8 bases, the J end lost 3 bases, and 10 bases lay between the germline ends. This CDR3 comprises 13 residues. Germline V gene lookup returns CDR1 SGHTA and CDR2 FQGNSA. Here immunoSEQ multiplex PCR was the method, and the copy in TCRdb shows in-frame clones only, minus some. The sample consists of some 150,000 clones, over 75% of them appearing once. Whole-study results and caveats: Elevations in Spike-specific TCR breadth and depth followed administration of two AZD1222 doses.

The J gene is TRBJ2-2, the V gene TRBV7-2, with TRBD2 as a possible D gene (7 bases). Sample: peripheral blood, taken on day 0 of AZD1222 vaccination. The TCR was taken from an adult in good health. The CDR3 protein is CASGGADTGELFF. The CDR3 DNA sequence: TGTGCCAGCGGGGGGGCGGACACCGGGGAGCTGTTTTTT.